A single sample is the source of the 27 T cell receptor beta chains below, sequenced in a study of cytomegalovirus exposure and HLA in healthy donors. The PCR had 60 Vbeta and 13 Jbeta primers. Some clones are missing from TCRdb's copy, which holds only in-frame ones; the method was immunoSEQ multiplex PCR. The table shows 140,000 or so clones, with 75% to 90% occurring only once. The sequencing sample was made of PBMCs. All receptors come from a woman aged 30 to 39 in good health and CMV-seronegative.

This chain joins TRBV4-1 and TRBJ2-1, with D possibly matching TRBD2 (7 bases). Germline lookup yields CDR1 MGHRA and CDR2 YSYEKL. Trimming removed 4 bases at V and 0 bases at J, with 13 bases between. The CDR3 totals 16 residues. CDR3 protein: CASSRNRGASYNEQFF. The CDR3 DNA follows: TGCGCCAGCAGCCGGAACCGGGGGGCCTCCTACAATGAGCAGTTCTTC.

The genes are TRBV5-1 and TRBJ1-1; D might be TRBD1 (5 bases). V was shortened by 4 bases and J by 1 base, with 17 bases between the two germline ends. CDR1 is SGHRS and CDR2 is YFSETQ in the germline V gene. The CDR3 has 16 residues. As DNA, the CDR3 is TGCGCCAGCAGCGGGAGGTTGGGGGACGGGAACACTGAAGCTTTCTTT. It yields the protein CASSGRLGDGNTEAFF.

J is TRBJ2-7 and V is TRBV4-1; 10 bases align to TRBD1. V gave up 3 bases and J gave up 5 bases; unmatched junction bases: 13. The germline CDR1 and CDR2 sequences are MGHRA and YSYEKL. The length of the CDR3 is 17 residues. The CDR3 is CASSQSTSGTGVHEQYF. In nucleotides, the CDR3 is TGCGCCAGCAGCCAGAGTACCTCCGGGACAGGGGTCCACGAGCAGTACTTC.

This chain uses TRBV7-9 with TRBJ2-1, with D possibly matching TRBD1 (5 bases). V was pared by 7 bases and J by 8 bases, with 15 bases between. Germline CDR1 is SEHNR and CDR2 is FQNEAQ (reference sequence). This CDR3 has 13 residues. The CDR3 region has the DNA TGTGCCAGCACCCCACTCCAGGGTGATGAGCAGTTCTTC. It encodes CASTPLQGDEQFF.

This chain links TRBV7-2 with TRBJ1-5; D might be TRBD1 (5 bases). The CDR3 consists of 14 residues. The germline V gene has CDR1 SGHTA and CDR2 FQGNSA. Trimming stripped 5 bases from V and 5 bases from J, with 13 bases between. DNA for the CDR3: TGTGCCAGCAGCCCCTCGGCAGGGTATCAGCCCCAGCATTTT. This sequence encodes CASSPSAGYQPQHF.

CDR3 residues: CASPGLAGRKFF. DNA for the CDR3: TGTGCCAGCCCTGGACTAGCGGGAAGGAAGTTCTTC. The rearrangement joins TRBV9 to TRBJ2-1, with 12 positions matching TRBD2. This CDR3 spans 12 amino acids. Germline V gene lookup returns CDR1 SGDLS and CDR2 YYNGEE. The trim removed 7 bases at V and 14 bases at J, leaving 7 bases unmatched.

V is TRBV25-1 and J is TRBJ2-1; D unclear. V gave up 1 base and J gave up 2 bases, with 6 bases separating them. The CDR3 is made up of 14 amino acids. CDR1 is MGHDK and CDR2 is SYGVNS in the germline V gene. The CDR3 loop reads CASSESGPYNEQFF. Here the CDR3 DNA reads TGTGCCAGCAGTGAATCTGGGCCCTACAATGAGCAGTTCTTC.

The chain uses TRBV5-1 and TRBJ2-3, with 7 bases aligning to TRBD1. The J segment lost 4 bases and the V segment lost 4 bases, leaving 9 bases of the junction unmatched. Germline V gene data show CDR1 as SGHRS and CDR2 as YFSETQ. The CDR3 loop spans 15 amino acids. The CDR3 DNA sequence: TGCGCCAGCAGCCTAACAGGGGTTAATGCAGATACGCAGTATTTT. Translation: CASSLTGVNADTQYF.

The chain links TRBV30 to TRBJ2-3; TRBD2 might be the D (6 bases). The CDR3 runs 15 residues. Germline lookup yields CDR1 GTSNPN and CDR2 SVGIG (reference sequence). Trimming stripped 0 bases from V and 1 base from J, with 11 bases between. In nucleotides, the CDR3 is TGTGCCTGGAGTGTACGGCGGGGCCGCACAGATACGCAGTATTTT. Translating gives CAWSVRRGRTDTQYF.

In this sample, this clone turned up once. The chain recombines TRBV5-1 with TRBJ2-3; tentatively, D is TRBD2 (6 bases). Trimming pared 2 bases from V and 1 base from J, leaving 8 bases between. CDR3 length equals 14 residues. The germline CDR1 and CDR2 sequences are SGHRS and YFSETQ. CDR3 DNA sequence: TGCGCCAGCAGCTTATGGGAGGGCACAGATACGCAGTATTTT. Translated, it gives CASSLWEGTDTQYF.

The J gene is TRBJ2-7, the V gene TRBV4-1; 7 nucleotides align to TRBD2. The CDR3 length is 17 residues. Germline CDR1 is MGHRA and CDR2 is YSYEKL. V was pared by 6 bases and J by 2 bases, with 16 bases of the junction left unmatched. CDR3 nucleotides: TGCGCCAGCAGTCCGGGAGGCGCTCTCAGGCCTACCTACGAGCAGTACTTC. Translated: CASSPGGALRPTYEQYF.

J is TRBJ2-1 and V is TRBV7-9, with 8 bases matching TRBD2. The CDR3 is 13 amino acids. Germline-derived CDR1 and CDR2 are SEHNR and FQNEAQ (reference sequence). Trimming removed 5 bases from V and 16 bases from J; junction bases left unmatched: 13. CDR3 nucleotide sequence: TGTGCCAGCAGCGAAGAGAGGACTAGCTACGTATTCTTC. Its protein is CASSEERTSYVFF.

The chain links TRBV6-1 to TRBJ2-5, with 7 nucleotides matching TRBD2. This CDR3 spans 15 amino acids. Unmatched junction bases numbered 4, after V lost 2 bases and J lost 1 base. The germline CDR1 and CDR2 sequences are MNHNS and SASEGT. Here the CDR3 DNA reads TGTGCCAGCAGTGAAAGGGCTAGCGGCCAAGAGACCCAGTACTTC. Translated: CASSERASGQETQYF.

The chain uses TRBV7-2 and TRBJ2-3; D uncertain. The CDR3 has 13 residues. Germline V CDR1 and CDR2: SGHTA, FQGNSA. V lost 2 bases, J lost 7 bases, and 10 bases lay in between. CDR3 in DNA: TGTGCCAGCAGCTTACTCCCCTCCTATACGCAGTATTTT. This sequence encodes CASSLLPSYTQYF.

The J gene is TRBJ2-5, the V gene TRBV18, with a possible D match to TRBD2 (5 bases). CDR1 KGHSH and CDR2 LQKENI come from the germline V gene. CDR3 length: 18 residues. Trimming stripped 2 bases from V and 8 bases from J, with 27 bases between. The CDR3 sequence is CASSPRTDGNRRSGTQYF. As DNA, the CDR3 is TGTGCCAGCTCACCAAGGACGGATGGGAATCGGAGGTCGGGAACCCAGTACTTC.

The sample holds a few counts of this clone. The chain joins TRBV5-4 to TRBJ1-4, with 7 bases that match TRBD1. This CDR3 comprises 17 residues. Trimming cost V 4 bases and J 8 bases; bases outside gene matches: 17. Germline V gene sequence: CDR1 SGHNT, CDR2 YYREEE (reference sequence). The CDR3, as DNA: TGTGCCAGCAGCAAAGGCGGGACGACAGGGCTCAGCGAAAAACTGTTTTTT. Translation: CASSKGGTTGLSEKLFF.

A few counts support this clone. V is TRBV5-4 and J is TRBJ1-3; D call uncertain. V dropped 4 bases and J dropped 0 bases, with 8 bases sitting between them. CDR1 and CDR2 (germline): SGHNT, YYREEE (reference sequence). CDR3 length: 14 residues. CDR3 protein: CASSPAYSGNTIYF. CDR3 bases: TGTGCCAGCAGCCCCGCCTACTCTGGAAACACCATATATTTT.

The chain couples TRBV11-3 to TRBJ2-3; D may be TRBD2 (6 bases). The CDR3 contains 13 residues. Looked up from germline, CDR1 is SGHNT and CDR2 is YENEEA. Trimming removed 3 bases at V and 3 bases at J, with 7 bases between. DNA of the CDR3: TGTGCCAGCAGCTTCGGGGGAACAGATACGCAGTATTTT. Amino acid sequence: CASSFGGTDTQYF. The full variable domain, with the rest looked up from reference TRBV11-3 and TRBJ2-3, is EAGVVQSPRYKIIEKKQPVAFWCNPISGHNTLYWYLQNLGQGPELLIRYENEEAVDDSQLPKDRFSAERLKGVDSTLKIQPAELGDSAVYLCASSFGGTDTQYFGPGTRLTVL.

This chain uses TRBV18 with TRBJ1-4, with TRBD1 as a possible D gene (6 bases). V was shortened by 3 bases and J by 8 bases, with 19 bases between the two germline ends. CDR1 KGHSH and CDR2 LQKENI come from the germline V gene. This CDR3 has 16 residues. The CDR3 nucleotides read TGTGCCAGCTCACCGCTCACAGGCACTACAGGGGAAAAACTGTTTTTT. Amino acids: CASSPLTGTTGEKLFF.

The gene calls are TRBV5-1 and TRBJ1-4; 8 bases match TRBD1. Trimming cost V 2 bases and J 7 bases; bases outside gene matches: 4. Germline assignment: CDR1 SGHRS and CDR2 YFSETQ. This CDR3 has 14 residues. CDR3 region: CASSFRGLGEKLFF. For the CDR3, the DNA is TGCGCCAGCAGCTTCAGGGGGCTGGGTGAAAAACTGTTTTTT.

The CDR3 nucleotides read TGTGCCAGCAGCCCTTGGACAGGAGACAATGAGCAGTTCTTC. Translation: CASSPWTGDNEQFF. The chain is built from TRBV7-9 and TRBJ2-1; 7 bases agree with TRBD1. This CDR3 is 14 amino acids long. V trimming: 5 bases; J trimming: 5 bases; junction bases outside the gene matches: 6. Germline-derived CDR1 and CDR2 are SEHNR and FQNEAQ (reference sequence).

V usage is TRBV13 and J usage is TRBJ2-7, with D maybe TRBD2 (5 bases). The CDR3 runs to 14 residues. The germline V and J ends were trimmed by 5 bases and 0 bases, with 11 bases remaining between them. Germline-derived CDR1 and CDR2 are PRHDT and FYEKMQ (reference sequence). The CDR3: CASSAGISSYEQYF. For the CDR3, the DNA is TGTGCCAGCAGCGCCGGGATCTCCTCCTACGAGCAGTACTTC.

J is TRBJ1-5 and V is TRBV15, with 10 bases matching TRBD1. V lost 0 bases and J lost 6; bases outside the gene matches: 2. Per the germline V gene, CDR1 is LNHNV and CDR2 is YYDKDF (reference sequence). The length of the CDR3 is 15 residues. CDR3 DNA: TGTGCCACCAGCAGAGAGACAGGGGGCCTTCAGCCCCAGCATTTT. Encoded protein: CATSRETGGLQPQHF.

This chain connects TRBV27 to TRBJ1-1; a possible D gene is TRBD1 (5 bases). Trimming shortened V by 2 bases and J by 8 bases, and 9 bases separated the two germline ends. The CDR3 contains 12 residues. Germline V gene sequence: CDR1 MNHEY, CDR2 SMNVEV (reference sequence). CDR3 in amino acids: CASSLGAGEAFF. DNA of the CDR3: TGTGCCAGCAGTTTAGGGGCAGGCGAAGCTTTCTTT.

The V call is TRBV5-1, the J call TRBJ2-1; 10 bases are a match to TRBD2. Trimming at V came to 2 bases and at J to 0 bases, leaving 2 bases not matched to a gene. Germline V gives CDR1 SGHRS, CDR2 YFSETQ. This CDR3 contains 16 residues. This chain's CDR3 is CASSFTSGASYNEQFF. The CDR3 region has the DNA TGCGCCAGCAGCTTTACTAGCGGGGCCTCCTACAATGAGCAGTTCTTC.

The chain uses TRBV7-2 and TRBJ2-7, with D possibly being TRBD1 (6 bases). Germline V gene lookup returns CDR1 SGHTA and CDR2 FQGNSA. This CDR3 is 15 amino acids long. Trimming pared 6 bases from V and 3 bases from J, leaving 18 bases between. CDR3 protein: CASSSQGHPIYEQYF. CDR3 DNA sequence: TGTGCCAGCAGTTCCCAGGGACATCCTATCTACGAGCAGTACTTC. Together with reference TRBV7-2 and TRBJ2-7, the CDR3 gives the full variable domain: GAGVSQSPSNKVTEKGKDVELRCDPISGHTALYWYRQSLGQGLEFLIYFQGNSAPDKSGLPSDRFSAERTGGSVSTLTIQRTQQEDSAVYLCASSSQGHPIYEQYFGPGTRLTVT.

The CDR3 nucleotides read TGCAGCGCCTCTAGACTAGCGGGAGACTATAGTGAGCAGTTCTTC. It specifies CSASRLAGDYSEQFF. V gene TRBV29-1 combines with J gene TRBJ2-1, with 12 positions matching TRBD2. Germline V CDR1 and CDR2: SQVTM, ANQGSEA. Trimming cost V 7 bases and J 9 bases; bases outside gene matches: 13. The CDR3 has 15 residues.